Below are 26 T cell receptor beta chains sequenced from a single sample in a study of blood T cell repertoires in COVID-19. Sequenced by immunoSEQ multiplex PCR; TCRdb stores in-frame clones only, minus some. The sample contains around 150,000 clones, 85% to 95% of which appear only once. The sample was peripheral blood. The receptor source for this set is a woman between 45 and 65 years old with acute or convalescent COVID-19.

The chain uses TRBV7-9 and TRBJ2-5, with D tentatively TRBD2 (6 bases). V lost 3 bases to trimming and J lost 4 bases, with 15 bases between them. The CDR3 sequence is 15 residues long. Germline lookup yields CDR1 SEHNR and CDR2 FQNEAQ (reference sequence). For the CDR3, the DNA is TGTGCCAGCAGCTTCTCCCGCGGGGAAATAGAGACCCAGTACTTC. Encoded protein: CASSFSRGEIETQYF.

The chain carries TRBV7-8 and TRBJ1-1; D unclear. V gave up 5 bases and J gave up 5 bases, with 18 bases separating them. This CDR3 spans 15 amino acids. Germline V CDR1 and CDR2: SGHVS, FQNEAQ. Here the CDR3 DNA reads TGTGCCAGCAGCGCTTCCCCCTCTCTGAGGACTGAAGCTTTCTTT. It yields the protein CASSASPSLRTEAFF.

CDR3 loop: CASSGLPPGYTF. CDR3 sequence (DNA): TGTGCCAGCAGCGGACTCCCCCCTGGCTACACCTTC. The J gene is TRBJ1-2, the V gene TRBV25-1, with D unclear. The germline CDR1 and CDR2 sequences are MGHDK and SYGVNS. The CDR3 sequence is 12 residues long. Trimming cost V 6 bases and J 7 bases, with 12 bases left between them.

This chain uses TRBV10-3 with TRBJ2-7, with D possibly matching TRBD1 (6 bases). This CDR3 comprises 14 residues. V was shortened by 4 bases and J by 1 base, with 11 bases between the two germline ends. Germline V gene data show CDR1 as ENHRY and CDR2 as SYGVKD. The CDR3 bases are TGTGCCATCAGTGGGTATCAGGGGTCCTACGAGCAGTACTTC. It specifies CAISGYQGSYEQYF.

The CDR3 is CASTLGGLDTQYF. CDR3 nucleotides: TGTGCCAGCACCCTTGGGGGCTTGGATACGCAGTATTTT. This chain uses TRBV28 with TRBJ2-3; tentatively, D is TRBD1 (6 bases). Germline CDR1 MDHEN, CDR2 SYDVKM. V gave up 7 bases and J gave up 6 bases, with 14 bases separating them. This CDR3 has 13 residues.

This chain links TRBV7-8 with TRBJ1-2, with TRBD1 identical over 10 bases. The CDR3 is 12 amino acids. Germline CDR1 reads SGHVS; CDR2 reads FQNEAQ. After removal of 7 bases from V and 8 bases from J, the junction contained 4 bases not matched to a gene. This CDR3 is CASTGTGVGYTF. Written as DNA, the CDR3 is TGTGCCAGCACCGGGACAGGGGTCGGCTACACCTTC.

This sequence joins TRBV5-1 and TRBJ2-1; TRBD1 aligns across 8 bases. The junction had 11 bases not matched to a gene; V was cut back by 4 bases and J by 8 bases. Germline V gene data show CDR1 as SGHRS and CDR2 as YFSETQ. The CDR3 loop spans 15 amino acids. As DNA, the CDR3 is TGCGCCAGCAGCCCCGGACAGGGTACGGGGCATGAGCAGTTCTTC. It translates to CASSPGQGTGHEQFF.

The V and J genes are TRBV9 and TRBJ1-1; TRBD1 aligns across 9 bases. Germline trimming cut 5 bases from V and 4 bases from J; bases unmatched to any gene: 6. CDR3 size: 14 residues. Germline CDR1 SGDLS, CDR2 YYNGEE. The CDR3 here is CASRPGQGTTEAFF. CDR3 in DNA: TGTGCCAGCAGGCCGGGACAGGGTACCACTGAAGCTTTCTTT. Combining the CDR3 with reference TRBV9 and TRBJ1-1 gives the whole variable domain DSGVTQTPKHLITATGQRVTLRCSPRSGDLSVYWYQQSLDQGLQFLIQYYNGEERAKGNILERFSAQQFPDLHSELNLSSLELGDSALYFCASRPGQGTTEAFFGQGTRLTVV.

DNA for the CDR3: TGTGCCAGCAGCTTCCCGGGGAGCTACGAGCAGTACTTC. Protein: CASSFPGSYEQYF. The chain links TRBV5-6 to TRBJ2-7; a possible D gene is TRBD2 (5 bases). Germline V gene data show CDR1 as SGHDT and CDR2 as YYEEEE. Between the trimmed V and J ends, which lost 2 bases and 3 bases, there was a span of 9 bases. CDR3 length: 13 amino acids.

This clone came up once. The rearrangement uses TRBV5-1 and TRBJ2-3; 8 nucleotides agree with TRBD1. V shed 4 bases, J shed 2 bases, and the junction held 9 bases outside the gene matches. Looked up from germline, CDR1 is SGHRS and CDR2 is YFSETQ. There are 16 residues in the CDR3. Written as DNA, the CDR3 is TGCGCCAGCAGCATGGGACAGGCCACCTTCACAGATACGCAGTATTTT. Translation gives CASSMGQATFTDTQYF.

This chain connects TRBV7-2 to TRBJ2-7, with TRBD1 matching over 10 bases. The CDR3 is 15 residues long. The germline gives CDR1 SGHTA, CDR2 FQGNSA. V trimming: 7 bases; J trimming: 3 bases; junction bases outside the gene matches: 9. CDR3 DNA sequence: TGTGCCAGCAAAACGGCCGGGACAGGGGTCTACGAGCAGTACTTC. Protein: CASKTAGTGVYEQYF. The full variable domain, its missing parts supplied by reference TRBV7-2 and TRBJ2-7, is GAGVSQSPSNKVTEKGKDVELRCDPISGHTALYWYRQSLGQGLEFLIYFQGNSAPDKSGLPSDRFSAERTGGSVSTLTIQRTQQEDSAVYLCASKTAGTGVYEQYFGPGTRLTVT.

This chain uses TRBV12-3 or TRBV12-4 with TRBJ2-7; a possible D gene is TRBD1 (6 bases). V was shortened by 6 bases and J by 5 bases, with 14 bases between the two germline ends. The CDR3 consists of 13 residues. CDR3 sequence (DNA): TGTGCCAGCAGCCCAAGGGGGTTCAACGAGCAGTACTTC. Protein sequence: CASSPRGFNEQYF.

The gene calls are TRBV18 and TRBJ1-3; D perhaps matches TRBD1 (5 bases). V lost 4 bases to trimming and J lost 5 bases, with 15 bases between them. The germline gives CDR1 KGHSH, CDR2 LQKENI. This CDR3 region has 15 residues. The CDR3 region has the DNA TGTGCCAGCTCACTCTCCACCGGGACTAGAAACACCATATATTTT. This sequence encodes CASSLSTGTRNTIYF.

This chain uses TRBV27 with TRBJ1-2; no clear D. This CDR3 has 16 amino acids. Germline CDR1 reads MNHEY; CDR2 reads SMNVEV (reference sequence). V was shortened by 2 bases and J by 4 bases, with 17 bases between the two germline ends. DNA for the CDR3: TGTGCCAGCAGTTTAGGCGGGGAAGCTCCGGGCTATGGCTACACCTTC. Protein sequence: CASSLGGEAPGYGYTF.

The CDR3 nucleotides read TGTGCCTGGAGTGTAGTGGCAGGAGGCGCCGGGGAGCTGTTTTTT. Translation gives CAWSVVAGGAGELFF. The chain carries TRBV30 and TRBJ2-2; perhaps TRBD2 as D (5 bases). The CDR3 has 15 residues. Per germline, CDR1 GTSNPN and CDR2 SVGIG (reference sequence). The germline V and J ends were trimmed by 0 bases and 6 bases, with 14 bases remaining between them.

The genes are TRBV28 and TRBJ2-5; TRBD1 matches at 11 bases. The CDR3 runs to 16 residues. CDR1 MDHEN and CDR2 SYDVKM come from the germline V gene. Germline trimming cut 3 bases from V and 0 bases from J; bases unmatched to any gene: 3. The CDR3 loop is CASSFMGQGDQETQYF. The DNA for the CDR3 is TGTGCCAGCAGTTTTATGGGACAGGGGGACCAAGAGACCCAGTACTTC.

This sequence joins TRBV27 and TRBJ1-5; 7 positions match TRBD1. V dropped 10 bases and J dropped 7; count of bases not matched to a gene: 10. The CDR3 totals 13 residues. The germline V gene encodes CDR1 MNHEY and CDR2 SMNVEV (reference sequence). The CDR3 DNA sequence: TGTGCCACGGGGAAGGGGGCGGAGCAGCCCCAGCATTTT. This translates into CATGKGAEQPQHF.

The chain combines TRBV25-1 with TRBJ2-2; a possible D gene is TRBD1 (5 bases). V was clipped by 10 bases and J by 6 bases, with 18 bases between them. The CDR3 is 14 amino acids. Germline values: CDR1 MGHDK, CDR2 SYGVNS. Here the CDR3 DNA reads TGTGCCACCCAGGGTGCCGGTTTTGCCGGGGAGCTGTTTTTT. Translated: CATQGAGFAGELFF.

The chain links TRBV6-5 to TRBJ2-7, with 7 bases identical to TRBD2. The V gene's germline CDR1 is MNHEY and CDR2 SVGAGI. This CDR3 region has 11 residues. J lost 13 bases, V lost 5 bases, and 8 bases had no gene match. CDR3: CASSNSGLSYF. DNA for the CDR3: TGTGCCAGCAGTAATAGCGGGCTTTCTTACTTC.

The sample holds one count of this clone. This chain joins TRBV7-2 and TRBJ1-6; D unresolved. Germline values: CDR1 SGHTA, CDR2 FQGNSA. The V end lost 3 bases, the J end lost 6 bases, and 15 bases lay between the germline ends. This CDR3 comprises 16 residues. The CDR3 loop reads CASSLNPGLSNSPLHF. CDR3 sequence (DNA): TGTGCCAGCAGCTTGAATCCAGGTTTAAGTAATTCACCCCTCCACTTT.

The rearrangement joins TRBV3-1 (or the pseudogene TRBV3-2) to TRBJ1-2; maybe TRBD1 (6 bases). Germline loops: CDR1 LGHDT, CDR2 YNNKEL (reference sequence). This CDR3 comprises 12 residues. V gave up 3 bases and J gave up 6 bases, with 8 bases separating them. The CDR3 is CASSQGANGYTF. CDR3 DNA: TGTGCCAGCAGCCAGGGGGCTAATGGCTACACCTTC.

This clone came up a few times. The chain couples TRBV15 to TRBJ2-7; 8 bases align to TRBD1. The V gene end was trimmed by 5 bases and the J gene end by 5 bases; junction bases not matched to a gene: 8. The CDR3 totals 14 residues. Germline loops: CDR1 LNHNV, CDR2 YYDKDF (reference sequence). Here the CDR3 reads CATSPRDRRDEQYF. DNA of the CDR3: TGTGCCACCAGCCCGCGGGACAGGCGGGACGAGCAGTACTTC.

This sequence joins TRBV24-1 and TRBJ1-3; possible D gene TRBD1, 6 bases. V shed 6 bases and J shed 4 bases, with 12 bases lying between them. Germline lookup yields CDR1 KGHDR and CDR2 SFDVKD. The CDR3 has 14 amino acids. This chain's CDR3 is CATSPGQKGNTIYF. CDR3 coding DNA: TGTGCCACCAGTCCGGGACAAAAAGGAAACACCATATATTTT.

The CDR3 DNA reads TGTGCCAGCAGCTTAGCGCTGTCAGGGACAGAGCAGTACTTC. Translated, it gives CASSLALSGTEQYF. The rearrangement joins TRBV7-2 to TRBJ2-7; a weak D match, TRBD1 (6 bases). This CDR3 has 14 residues. Germline CDR1 is SGHTA and CDR2 is FQGNSA. V lost 0 bases, J lost 7 bases, and 13 bases lay in between.

The chain has TRBV11-3 and TRBJ2-7; tentatively, D is TRBD1 (6 bases). Trimming shortened V by 1 base and J by 1 base, and 8 bases separated the two germline ends. CDR1 SGHNT and CDR2 YENEEA come from the germline V gene. The CDR3 is 14 residues long. CDR3 nucleotides: TGTGCCAGCAGCTTAGTCGGACAGTCCTACGAGCAGTACTTC. It codes for CASSLVGQSYEQYF.

The chain is built from TRBV30 and TRBJ1-2; D might be TRBD1 (5 bases). CDR3 size: 13 residues. Between the trimmed V and J ends, which lost 2 bases and 8 bases, there was a span of 15 bases. Per germline, CDR1 GTSNPN and CDR2 SVGIG (reference sequence). CDR3 in amino acids: CAWSSAGVGGYTF. CDR3 sequence (DNA): TGTGCCTGGAGTTCCGCGGGGGTGGGAGGCTACACCTTC.